The sequence of this T cell receptor beta chain was determined in a study of regulatory T cells in long-lasting Graves disease. This clonotype was counted many times. Time point given: newly diagnosed GD, antithyroid drugs for less than 3 months. Following extraction of RNA from PBMCs, that RNA was used to make the TCR library. This CDR3 spans 16 amino acids. Germline CDR1 and CDR2: WSHSY and SAAADI. J gave up 4 bases and V 1 base, and 7 bases lay outside the gene matches. Sequencing libraries for TCR beta were prepared with iRepertoire HTBI primers and Arm-PCR of CDR3 regions. TCRdb called the multiplex PCR reads again in MiXCR, with one record for every CDR3 protein. The repertoire includes 200,000 to 250,000 distinct CDR3 sequences, around a fifth of them detected once, and about an eighth sits in the top ten. These data also formed part of another study, on T cells in Graves' hyperthyroidism and ophthalmopathy.

The sample here was peripheral blood mononuclear cells (PBMCs), taken at new diagnosis, from a patient treated with antithyroid drugs. This sequence originates from a woman between 25 and 40 years old with Graves disease. The chain combines TRBV10-2 with TRBJ2-3; 8 positions agree with TRBD2. The CDR3 sequence is CASSELSGGGPDTQYF. CDR3 DNA sequence: TGCGCCAGCAGTGAGTTAAGCGGGGGTGGCCCAGATACGCAGTATTTT.